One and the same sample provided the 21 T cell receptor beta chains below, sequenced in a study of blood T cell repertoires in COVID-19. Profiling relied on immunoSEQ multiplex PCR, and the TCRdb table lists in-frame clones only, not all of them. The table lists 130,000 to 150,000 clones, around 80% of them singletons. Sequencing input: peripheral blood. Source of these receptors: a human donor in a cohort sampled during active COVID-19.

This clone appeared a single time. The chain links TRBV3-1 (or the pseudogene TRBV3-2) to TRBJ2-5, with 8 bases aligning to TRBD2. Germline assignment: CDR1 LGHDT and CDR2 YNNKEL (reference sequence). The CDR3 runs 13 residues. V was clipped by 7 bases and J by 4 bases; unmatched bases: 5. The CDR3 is CASMRGAAETQYF. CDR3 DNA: TGTGCCAGCATGCGGGGGGCCGCAGAGACCCAGTACTTC.

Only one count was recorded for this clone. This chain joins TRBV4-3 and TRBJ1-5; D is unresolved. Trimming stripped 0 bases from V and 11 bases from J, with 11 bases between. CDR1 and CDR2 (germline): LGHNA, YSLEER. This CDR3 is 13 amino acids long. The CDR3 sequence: CASSQDSGQAQHF. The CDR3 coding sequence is TGCGCCAGCAGCCAAGATAGTGGGCAGGCCCAGCATTTT.

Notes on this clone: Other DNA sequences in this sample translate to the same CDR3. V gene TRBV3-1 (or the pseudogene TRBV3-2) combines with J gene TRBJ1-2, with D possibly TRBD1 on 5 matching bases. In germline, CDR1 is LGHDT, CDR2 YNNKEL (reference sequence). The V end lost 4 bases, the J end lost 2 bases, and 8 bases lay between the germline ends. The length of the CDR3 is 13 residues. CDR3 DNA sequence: TGTGCCAGCAGCCCTCGGGGGAACTATGGCTACACCTTC. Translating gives CASSPRGNYGYTF.

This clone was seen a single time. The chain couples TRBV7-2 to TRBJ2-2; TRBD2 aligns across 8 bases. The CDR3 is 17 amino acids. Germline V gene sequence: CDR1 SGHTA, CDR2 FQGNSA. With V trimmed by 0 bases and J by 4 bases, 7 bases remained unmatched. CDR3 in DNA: TGTGCCAGCAGCTTAGCTAGCGGGGTTCGGGGCACCGGGGAGCTGTTTTTT. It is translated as CASSLASGVRGTGELFF. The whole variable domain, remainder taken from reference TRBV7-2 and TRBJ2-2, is GAGVSQSPSNKVTEKGKDVELRCDPISGHTALYWYRQSLGQGLEFLIYFQGNSAPDKSGLPSDRFSAERTGGSVSTLTIQRTQQEDSAVYLCASSLASGVRGTGELFFGEGSRLTVL.

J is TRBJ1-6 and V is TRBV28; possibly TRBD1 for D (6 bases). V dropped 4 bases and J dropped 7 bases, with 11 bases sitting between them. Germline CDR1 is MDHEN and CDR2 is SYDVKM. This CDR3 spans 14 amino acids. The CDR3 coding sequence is TGTGCCAGCAGTTCTTGGGACACCAATTCACCCCTCCACTTT. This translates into CASSSWDTNSPLHF.

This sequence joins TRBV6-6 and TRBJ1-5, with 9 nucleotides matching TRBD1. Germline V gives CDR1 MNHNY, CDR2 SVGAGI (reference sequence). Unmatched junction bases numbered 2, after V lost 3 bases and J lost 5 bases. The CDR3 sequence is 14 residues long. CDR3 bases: TGTGCCAGCAGTTATAGGGACAGGGATCAGCCCCAGCATTTT. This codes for CASSYRDRDQPQHF.

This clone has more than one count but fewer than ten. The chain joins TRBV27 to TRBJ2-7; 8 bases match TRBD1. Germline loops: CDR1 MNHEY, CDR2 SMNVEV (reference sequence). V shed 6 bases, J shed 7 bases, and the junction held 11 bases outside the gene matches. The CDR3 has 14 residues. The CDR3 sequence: CASRKAGTGGEQYF. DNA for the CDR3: TGTGCCAGCAGGAAGGCCGGGACAGGTGGAGAGCAGTACTTC.

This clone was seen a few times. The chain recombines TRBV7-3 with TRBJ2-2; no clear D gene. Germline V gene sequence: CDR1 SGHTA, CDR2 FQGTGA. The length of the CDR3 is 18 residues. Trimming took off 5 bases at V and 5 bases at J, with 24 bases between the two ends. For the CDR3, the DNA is TGTGCCAGCAGCCCCAACCGAAAATACCTGGGCAGGACCGGGGAGCTGTTTTTT. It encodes CASSPNRKYLGRTGELFF.

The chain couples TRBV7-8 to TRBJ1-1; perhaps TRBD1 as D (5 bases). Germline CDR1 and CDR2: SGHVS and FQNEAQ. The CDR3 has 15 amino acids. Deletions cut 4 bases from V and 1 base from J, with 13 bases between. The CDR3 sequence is CASSSLDRPNTEAFF. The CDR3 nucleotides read TGTGCCAGCAGCTCCTTAGACAGACCGAACACTGAAGCTTTCTTT.

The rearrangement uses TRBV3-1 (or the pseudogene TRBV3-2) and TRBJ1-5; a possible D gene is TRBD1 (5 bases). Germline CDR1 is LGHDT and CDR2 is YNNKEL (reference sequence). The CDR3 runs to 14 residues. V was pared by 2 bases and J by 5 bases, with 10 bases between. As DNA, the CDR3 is TGTGCCAGCAGCCAAAGGTCCAGGGATCAGCCCCAGCATTTT. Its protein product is CASSQRSRDQPQHF.

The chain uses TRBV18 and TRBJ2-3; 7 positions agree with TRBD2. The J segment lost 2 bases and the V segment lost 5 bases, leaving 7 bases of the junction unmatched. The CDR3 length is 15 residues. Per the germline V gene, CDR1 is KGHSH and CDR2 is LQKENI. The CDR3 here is CASSAAGVSTDTQYF. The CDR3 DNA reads TGTGCCAGCTCAGCCGCGGGGGTTTCCACAGATACGCAGTATTTT. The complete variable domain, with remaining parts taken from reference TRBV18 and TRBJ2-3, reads NAGVMQNPRHLVRRRGQEARLRCSPMKGHSHVYWYRQLPEEGLKFMVYLQKENIIDESGMPKERFSAEFPKEGPSILRIQQVVRGDSAAYFCASSAAGVSTDTQYFGPGTRLTVL.

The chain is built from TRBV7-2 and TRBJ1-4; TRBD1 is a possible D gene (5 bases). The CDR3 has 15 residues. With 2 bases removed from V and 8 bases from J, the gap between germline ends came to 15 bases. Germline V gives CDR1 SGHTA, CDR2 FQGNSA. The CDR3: CASSLTFQGYEKLFF. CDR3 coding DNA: TGTGCCAGCAGCTTAACATTTCAGGGTTACGAAAAACTGTTTTTT.

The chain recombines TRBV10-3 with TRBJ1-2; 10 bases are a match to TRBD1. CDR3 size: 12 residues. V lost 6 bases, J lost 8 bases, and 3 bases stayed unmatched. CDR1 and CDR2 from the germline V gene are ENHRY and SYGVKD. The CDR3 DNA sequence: TGTGCCATCAGCCGGGACAGGGGCGGCTACACCTTC. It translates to CAISRDRGGYTF.

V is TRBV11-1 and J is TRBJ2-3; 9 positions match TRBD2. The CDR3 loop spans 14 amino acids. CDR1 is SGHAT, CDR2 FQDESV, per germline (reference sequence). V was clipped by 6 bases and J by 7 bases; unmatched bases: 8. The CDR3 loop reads CASSSRGGLYTQYF. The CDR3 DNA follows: TGTGCCAGCAGTTCGCGGGGGGGCCTATATACGCAGTATTTT.

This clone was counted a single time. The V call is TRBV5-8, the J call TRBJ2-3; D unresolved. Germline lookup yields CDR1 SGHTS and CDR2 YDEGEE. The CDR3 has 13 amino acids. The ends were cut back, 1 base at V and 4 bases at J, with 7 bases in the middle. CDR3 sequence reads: CASSLREPDTQYF. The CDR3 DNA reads TGTGCCAGCAGCTTGCGTGAGCCAGATACGCAGTATTTT.

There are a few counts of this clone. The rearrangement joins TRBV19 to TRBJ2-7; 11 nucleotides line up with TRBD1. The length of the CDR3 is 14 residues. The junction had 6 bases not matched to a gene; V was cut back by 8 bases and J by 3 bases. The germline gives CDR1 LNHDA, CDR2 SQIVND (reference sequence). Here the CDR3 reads CASHPGQGVYEQYF. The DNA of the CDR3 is TGTGCCAGTCACCCGGGACAGGGGGTCTACGAGCAGTACTTC.

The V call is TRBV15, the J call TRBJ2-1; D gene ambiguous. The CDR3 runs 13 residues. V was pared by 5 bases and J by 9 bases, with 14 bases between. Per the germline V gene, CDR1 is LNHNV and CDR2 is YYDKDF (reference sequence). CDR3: CATSPVGSGEQFF. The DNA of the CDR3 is TGTGCCACCAGCCCCGTCGGGTCGGGTGAGCAGTTCTTC. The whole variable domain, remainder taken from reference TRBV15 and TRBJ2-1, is DAMVIQNPRYQVTQFGKPVTLSCSQTLNHNVMYWYQQKSSQAPKLLFHYYDKDFNNEADTPDNFQSRRPNTSFCFLDIRSPGLGDTAMYLCATSPVGSGEQFFGPGTRLTVL.

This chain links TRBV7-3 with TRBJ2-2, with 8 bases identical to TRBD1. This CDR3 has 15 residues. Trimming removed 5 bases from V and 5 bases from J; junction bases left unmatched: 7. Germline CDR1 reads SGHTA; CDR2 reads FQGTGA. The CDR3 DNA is TGTGCCAGCAGCCCCCAGGGGGCGGGTACCGGGGAGCTGTTTTTT. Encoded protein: CASSPQGAGTGELFF. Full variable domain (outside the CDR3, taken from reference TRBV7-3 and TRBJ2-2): GAGVSQTPSNKVTEKGKYVELRCDPISGHTALYWYRQSLGQGPEFLIYFQGTGAADDSGLPNDRFFAVRPEGSVSTLKIQRTERGDSAVYLCASSPQGAGTGELFFGEGSRLTVL.

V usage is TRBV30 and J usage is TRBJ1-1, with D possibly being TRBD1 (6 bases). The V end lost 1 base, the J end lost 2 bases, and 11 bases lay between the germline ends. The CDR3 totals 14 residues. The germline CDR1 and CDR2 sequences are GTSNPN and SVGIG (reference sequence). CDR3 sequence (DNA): TGTGCCTGGAGTGCCCTACAGGGAAACACTGAAGCTTTCTTT. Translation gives CAWSALQGNTEAFF.

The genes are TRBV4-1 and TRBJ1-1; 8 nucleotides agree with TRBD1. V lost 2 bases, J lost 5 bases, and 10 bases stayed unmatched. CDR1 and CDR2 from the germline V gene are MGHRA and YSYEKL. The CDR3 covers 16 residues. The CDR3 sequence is CASSQPLTGDRTEAFF. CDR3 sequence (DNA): TGCGCCAGCAGCCAACCTCTGACAGGGGATCGGACTGAAGCTTTCTTT.

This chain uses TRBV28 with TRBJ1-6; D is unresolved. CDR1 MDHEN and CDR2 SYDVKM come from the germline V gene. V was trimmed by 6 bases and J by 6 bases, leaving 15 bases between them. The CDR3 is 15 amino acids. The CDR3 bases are TGTGCCAGCAGCCTCGGCGGCCGCCGTAATTCACCCCTCCACTTT. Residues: CASSLGGRRNSPLHF. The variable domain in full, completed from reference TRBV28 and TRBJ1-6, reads DVKVTQSSRYLVKRTGEKVFLECVQDMDHENMFWYRQDPGLGLRLIYFSYDVKMKEKGDIPEGYSVSREKKERFSLILESASTNQTSMYLCASSLGGRRNSPLHFGNGTRLTVT.